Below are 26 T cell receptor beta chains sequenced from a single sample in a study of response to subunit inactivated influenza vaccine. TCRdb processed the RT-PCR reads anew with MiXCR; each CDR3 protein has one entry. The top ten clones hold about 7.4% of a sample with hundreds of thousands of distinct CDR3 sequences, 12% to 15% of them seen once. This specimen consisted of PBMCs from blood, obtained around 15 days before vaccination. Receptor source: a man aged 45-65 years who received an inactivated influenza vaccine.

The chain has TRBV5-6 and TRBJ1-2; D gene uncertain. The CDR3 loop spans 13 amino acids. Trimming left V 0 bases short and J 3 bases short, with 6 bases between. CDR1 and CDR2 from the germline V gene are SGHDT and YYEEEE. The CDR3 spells CASSLEGYYGYTF. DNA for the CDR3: TGTGCCAGCAGCTTGGAGGGCTACTATGGCTACACCTTC. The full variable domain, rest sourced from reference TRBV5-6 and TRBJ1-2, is DAGVTQSPTHLIKTRGQQVTLRCSPKSGHDTVSWYQQALGQGPQFIFQYYEEEERQRGNFPDRFSGHQFPNYSSELNVNALLLGDSALYLCASSLEGYYGYTFGSGTRLTVV.

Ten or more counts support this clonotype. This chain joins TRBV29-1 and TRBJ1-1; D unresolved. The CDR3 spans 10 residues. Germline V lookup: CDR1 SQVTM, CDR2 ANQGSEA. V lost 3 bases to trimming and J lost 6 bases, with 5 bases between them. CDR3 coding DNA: TGCAGCGTTGACCCCTCTGAAGCTTTCTTT. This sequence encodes CSVDPSEAFF.

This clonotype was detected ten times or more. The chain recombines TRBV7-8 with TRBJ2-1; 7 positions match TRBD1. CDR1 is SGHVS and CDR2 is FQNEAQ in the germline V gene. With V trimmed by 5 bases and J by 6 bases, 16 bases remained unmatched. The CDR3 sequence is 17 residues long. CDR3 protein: CASSPRQTGFKGNEQFF. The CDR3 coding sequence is TGTGCCAGCAGCCCCCGCCAGACAGGGTTTAAGGGCAATGAGCAGTTCTTC.

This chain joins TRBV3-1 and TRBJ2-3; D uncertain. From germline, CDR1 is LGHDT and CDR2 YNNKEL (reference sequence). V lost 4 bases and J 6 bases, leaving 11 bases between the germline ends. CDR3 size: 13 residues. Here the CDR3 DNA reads TGTGCCAGCAGCCTCGGACCGTTTGATACGCAGTATTTT. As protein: CASSLGPFDTQYF.

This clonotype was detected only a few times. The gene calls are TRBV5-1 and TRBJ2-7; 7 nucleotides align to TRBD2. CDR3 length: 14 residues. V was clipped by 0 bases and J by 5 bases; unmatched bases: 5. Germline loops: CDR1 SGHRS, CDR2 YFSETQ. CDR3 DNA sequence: TGCGCCAGCAGCTTGGTGCGCGGGAGTGACGAGCAGTACTTC. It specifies CASSLVRGSDEQYF.

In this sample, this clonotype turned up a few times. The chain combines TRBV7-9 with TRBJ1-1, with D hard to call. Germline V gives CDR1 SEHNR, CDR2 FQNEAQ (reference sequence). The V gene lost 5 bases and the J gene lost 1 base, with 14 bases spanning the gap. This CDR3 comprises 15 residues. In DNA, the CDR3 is TGTGCCAGCAGCCCGTCGGGCGCCTGGAACACTGAAGCTTTCTTT. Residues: CASSPSGAWNTEAFF.

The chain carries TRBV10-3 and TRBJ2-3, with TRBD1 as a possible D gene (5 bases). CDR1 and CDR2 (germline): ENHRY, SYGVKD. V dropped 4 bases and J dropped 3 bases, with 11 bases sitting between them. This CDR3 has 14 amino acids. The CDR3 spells CAISGLAGTDTQYF. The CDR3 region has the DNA TGTGCCATCAGTGGGCTGGCAGGGACAGATACGCAGTATTTT.

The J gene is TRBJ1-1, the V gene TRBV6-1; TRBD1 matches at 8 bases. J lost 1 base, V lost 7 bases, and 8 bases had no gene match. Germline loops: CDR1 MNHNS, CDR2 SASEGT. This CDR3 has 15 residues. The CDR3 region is CASKWTGLQNTEAFF. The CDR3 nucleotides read TGTGCCAGCAAATGGACAGGGTTACAGAACACTGAAGCTTTCTTT.

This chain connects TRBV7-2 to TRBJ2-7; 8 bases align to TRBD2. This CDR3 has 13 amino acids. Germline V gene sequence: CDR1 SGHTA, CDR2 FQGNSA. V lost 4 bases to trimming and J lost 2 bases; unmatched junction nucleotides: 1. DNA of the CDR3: TGTGCCAGCAGCTCGGGACTAGCCTACGAGCAGTACTTC. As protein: CASSSGLAYEQYF. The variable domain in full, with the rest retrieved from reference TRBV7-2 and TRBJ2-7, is GAGVSQSPSNKVTEKGKDVELRCDPISGHTALYWYRQSLGQGLEFLIYFQGNSAPDKSGLPSDRFSAERTGGSVSTLTIQRTQQEDSAVYLCASSSGLAYEQYFGPGTRLTVT.

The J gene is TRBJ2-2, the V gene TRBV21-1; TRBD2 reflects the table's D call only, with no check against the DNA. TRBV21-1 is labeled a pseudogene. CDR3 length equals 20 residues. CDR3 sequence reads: CASSKDGARDSKAPTGELFF. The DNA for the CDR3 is TGTGCCAGCAGCAAAGATGGGGCACGGGACTCCAAAGCGCCCACCGGGGAGCTGTTTTTT.

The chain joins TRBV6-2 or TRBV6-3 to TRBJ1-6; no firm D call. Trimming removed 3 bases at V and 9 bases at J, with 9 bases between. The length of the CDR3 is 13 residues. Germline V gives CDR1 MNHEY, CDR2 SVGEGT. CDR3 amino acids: CASSYGRSSPLHF. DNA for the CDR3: TGTGCCAGCAGTTATGGGAGGAGTTCACCCCTCCACTTT.

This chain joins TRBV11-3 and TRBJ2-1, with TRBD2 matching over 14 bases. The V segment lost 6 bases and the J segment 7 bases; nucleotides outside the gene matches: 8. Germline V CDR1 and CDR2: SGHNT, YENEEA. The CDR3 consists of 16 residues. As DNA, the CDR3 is TGTGCCAGCAGTTTGAGCGGGACTAGCGGGAGTAATGAGCAGTTCTTC. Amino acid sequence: CASSLSGTSGSNEQFF.

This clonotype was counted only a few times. CDR3 in DNA: TGTGCCAGCAGTTTGGGCCTAGCTTCGACCGAGCAGTACTTC. Translation: CASSLGLASTEQYF. J is TRBJ2-7 and V is TRBV28; a weak D match, TRBD2 (5 bases). The V gene lost 3 bases and the J gene lost 6 bases, with 15 bases spanning the gap. The CDR3 sequence is 14 residues long. In germline, CDR1 is MDHEN, CDR2 SYDVKM.

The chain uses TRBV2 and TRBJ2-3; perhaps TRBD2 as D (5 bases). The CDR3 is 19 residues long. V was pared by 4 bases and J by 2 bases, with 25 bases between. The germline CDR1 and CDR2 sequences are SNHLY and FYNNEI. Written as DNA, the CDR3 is TGTGCCAGCAGTGGTATGAGTCAGCTAGCAAAGACTCTCACAGATACGCAGTATTTT. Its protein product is CASSGMSQLAKTLTDTQYF.

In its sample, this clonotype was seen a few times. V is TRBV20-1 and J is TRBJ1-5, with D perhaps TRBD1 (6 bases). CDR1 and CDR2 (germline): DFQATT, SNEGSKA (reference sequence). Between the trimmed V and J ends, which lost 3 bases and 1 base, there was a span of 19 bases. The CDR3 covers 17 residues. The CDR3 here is CSASGSGGRGSNQPQHF. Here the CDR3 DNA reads TGCAGTGCTAGCGGTTCGGGGGGCCGGGGAAGCAATCAGCCCCAGCATTTT.

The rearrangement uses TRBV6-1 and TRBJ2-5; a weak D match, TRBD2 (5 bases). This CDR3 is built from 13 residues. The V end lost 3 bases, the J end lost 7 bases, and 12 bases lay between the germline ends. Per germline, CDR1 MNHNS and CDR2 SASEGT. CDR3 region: CASSEPGGGTQYF. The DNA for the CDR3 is TGTGCCAGCAGTGAGCCGGGTGGAGGGACCCAGTACTTC.

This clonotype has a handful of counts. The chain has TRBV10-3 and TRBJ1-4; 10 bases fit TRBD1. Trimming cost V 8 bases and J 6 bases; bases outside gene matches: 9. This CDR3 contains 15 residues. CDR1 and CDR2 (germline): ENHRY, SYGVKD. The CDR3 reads CAIGRDRGADEKLFF. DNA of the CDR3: TGTGCCATCGGCCGGGACAGGGGAGCGGATGAAAAACTGTTTTTT.

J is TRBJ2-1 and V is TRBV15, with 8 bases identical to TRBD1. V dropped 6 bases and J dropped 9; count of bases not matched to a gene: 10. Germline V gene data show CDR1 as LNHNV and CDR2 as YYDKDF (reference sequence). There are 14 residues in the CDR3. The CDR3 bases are TGTGCCACCAGTGGCGGGACAGGATTTGGTGAGCAGTTCTTC. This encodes CATSGGTGFGEQFF. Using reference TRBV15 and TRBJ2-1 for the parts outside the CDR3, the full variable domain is DAMVIQNPRYQVTQFGKPVTLSCSQTLNHNVMYWYQQKSSQAPKLLFHYYDKDFNNEADTPDNFQSRRPNTSFCFLDIRSPGLGDTAMYLCATSGGTGFGEQFFGPGTRLTVL.

Written as DNA, the CDR3 is TGTGCCAGCAGCCCCACTGGCCAAAATCAGCCCCAGCATTTT. Protein product: CASSPTGQNQPQHF. The rearrangement uses TRBV7-9 and TRBJ1-5; D is undetermined. V lost 5 bases and J lost 4, with 12 bases in between. The CDR3 contains 14 residues. CDR1 is SEHNR, CDR2 FQNEAQ, per germline (reference sequence).

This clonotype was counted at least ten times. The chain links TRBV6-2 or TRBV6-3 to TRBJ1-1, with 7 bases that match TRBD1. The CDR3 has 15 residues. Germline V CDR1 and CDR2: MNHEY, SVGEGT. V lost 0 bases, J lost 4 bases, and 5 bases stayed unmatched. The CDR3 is CASSYSTGRGTEAFF. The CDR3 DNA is TGTGCCAGCAGTTACTCGACAGGGAGAGGCACTGAAGCTTTCTTT.

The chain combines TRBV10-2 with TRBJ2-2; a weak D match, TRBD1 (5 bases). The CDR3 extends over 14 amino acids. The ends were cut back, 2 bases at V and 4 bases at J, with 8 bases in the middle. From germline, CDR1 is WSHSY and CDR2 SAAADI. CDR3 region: CASSEQGPTGELFF. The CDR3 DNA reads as TGCGCCAGCAGTGAGCAGGGTCCCACCGGGGAGCTGTTTTTT.

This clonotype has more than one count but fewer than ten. CDR3 sequence: CATRGPGGSSYNEQFF. In DNA form, the CDR3 reads TGTGCCACCCGGGGGCCGGGGGGAAGCTCCTACAATGAGCAGTTCTTC. V and J are TRBV24-1 and TRBJ2-1, with D maybe TRBD2 (7 bases). Germline V gene sequence: CDR1 KGHDR, CDR2 SFDVKD. Trimming removed 9 bases at V and 0 bases at J, with 17 bases between. This CDR3 is 16 amino acids long.

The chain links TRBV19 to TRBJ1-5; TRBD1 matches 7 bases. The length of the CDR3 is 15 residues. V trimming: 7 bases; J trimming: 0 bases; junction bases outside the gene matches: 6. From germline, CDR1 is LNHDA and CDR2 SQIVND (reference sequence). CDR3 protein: CASIGTVNSNQPQHF. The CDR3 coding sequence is TGTGCCAGTATCGGGACAGTCAATAGCAATCAGCCCCAGCATTTT.

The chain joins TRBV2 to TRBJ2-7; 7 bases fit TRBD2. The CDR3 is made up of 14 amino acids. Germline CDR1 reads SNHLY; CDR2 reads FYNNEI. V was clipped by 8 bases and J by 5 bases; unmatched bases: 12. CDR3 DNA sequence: TGTGCCAGCGGTTGGGAGGGGCGTGGTAACGAGCAGTACTTC. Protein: CASGWEGRGNEQYF.

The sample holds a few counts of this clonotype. The CDR3 region is CASSLGYVTSSDTQYF. The CDR3 DNA reads TGTGCCAGCAGTTTGGGATATGTCACGTCCTCAGATACGCAGTATTTT. The chain recombines TRBV27 with TRBJ2-3; no reliable D call. CDR1 is MNHEY, CDR2 SMNVEV, per germline (reference sequence). The CDR3 length is 16 residues. Between the trimmed V and J ends, which lost 3 bases and 4 bases, there was a span of 17 bases.

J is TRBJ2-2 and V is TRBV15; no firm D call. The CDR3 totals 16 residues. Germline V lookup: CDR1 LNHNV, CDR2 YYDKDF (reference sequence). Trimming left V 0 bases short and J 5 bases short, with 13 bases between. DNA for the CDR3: TGTGCCACCAGCAGAGAATTGGGCAGCTCGACCGGGGAGCTGTTTTTT. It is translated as CATSRELGSSTGELFF. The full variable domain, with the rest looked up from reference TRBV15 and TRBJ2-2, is DAMVIQNPRYQVTQFGKPVTLSCSQTLNHNVMYWYQQKSSQAPKLLFHYYDKDFNNEADTPDNFQSRRPNTSFCFLDIRSPGLGDTAMYLCATSRELGSSTGELFFGEGSRLTVL.